This TCR beta chain derives from a study of OX40 agonist ivuxolimab in advanced cancers. In the study overall: Therapy given before enrollment (anti-PD-1, anti-PD-L1 or anti-CTLA-4) was allowed, and around 44% had some.

Patients with a history of autoimmune disease or on systemic immunosuppression were excluded. CDR3 length equals 13 residues. Germline-derived CDR1 and CDR2 are SGHVS and FNYEAQ. V lost 1 base to trimming and J lost 1 base, with 4 bases between them. Sequencing was performed with immunoSEQ multiplex PCR; in TCRdb, only in-frame clones are kept and a portion is missing. The table shows 60,000 to 80,000 clones, with 81% occurring only once. This receptor was obtained from an adult with an advanced solid tumor such as melanoma, head and neck, liver or kidney cancer. V usage is TRBV7-6 and J usage is TRBJ1-1; D unresolved. The sample consisted of CD4+ or CD8+ T cells sorted from blood, taken in a trial of the OX40 agonist ivuxolimab. The CDR3, as DNA: TGTGCCAGCAGCTTAGGGGCGAACACTGAAGCTTTCTTT. Protein product: CASSLGANTEAFF.